This T cell receptor beta chain was found in a study of control samples from healthy donors and cancer patients. V dropped 6 bases and J dropped 5; count of bases not matched to a gene: 7. The germline V gene has CDR1 MNHEY and CDR2 SVGAGI. The CDR3 loop spans 14 amino acids. Sequenced by immunoSEQ multiplex PCR; TCRdb stores in-frame clones only, minus some. Of under 450,000 clones in the sample, 80% to 95% are singletons; the top ten hold more than 6%. The sequence came from a man aged 40-55 years with head and neck cancer. This chain links TRBV6-5 with TRBJ2-5, with 9 bases fitting TRBD2. The sample consisted of PBMCs. DNA for the CDR3: TGTGCCAGCAGGATAGCGGGAGCAGGGGAGACCCAGTACTTC. It encodes CASRIAGAGETQYF.